This T cell receptor (beta chain) derives from a study of blood T cell repertoires in COVID-19. This clone appeared a single time. Germline CDR1 reads MGHRA; CDR2 reads YSYEKL. Unmatched junction bases numbered 4, after V lost 1 base and J lost 1 base. The CDR3 length is 15 residues. TCRdb's copy holds only in-frame clones and misses some; the assay was immunoSEQ multiplex PCR. The repertoire holds approximately 45,000 clones, with around 87% as singletons. This TCR came from a human donor in a cohort sampled during active COVID-19. The specimen sequenced was peripheral blood. The chain has TRBV4-1 and TRBJ2-7; 7 bases fit TRBD2. CDR3 protein: CASSQVTGGSYEQYF. CDR3 nucleotide sequence: TGCGCCAGCAGCCAAGTTACGGGGGGATCCTACGAGCAGTACTTC.